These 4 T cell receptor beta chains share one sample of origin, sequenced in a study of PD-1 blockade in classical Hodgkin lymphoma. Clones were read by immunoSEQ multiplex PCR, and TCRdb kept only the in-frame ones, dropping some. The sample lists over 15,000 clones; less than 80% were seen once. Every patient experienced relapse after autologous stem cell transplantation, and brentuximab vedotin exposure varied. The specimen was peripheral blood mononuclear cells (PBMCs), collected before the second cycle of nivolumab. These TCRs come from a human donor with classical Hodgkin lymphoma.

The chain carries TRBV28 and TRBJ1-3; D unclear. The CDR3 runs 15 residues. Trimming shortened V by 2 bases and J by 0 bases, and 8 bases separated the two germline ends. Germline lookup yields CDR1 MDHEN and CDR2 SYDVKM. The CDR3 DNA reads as TGTGCCAGCAGTTTAGTCCCGGTCTCTGGAAACACCATATATTTT. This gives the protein CASSLVPVSGNTIYF.

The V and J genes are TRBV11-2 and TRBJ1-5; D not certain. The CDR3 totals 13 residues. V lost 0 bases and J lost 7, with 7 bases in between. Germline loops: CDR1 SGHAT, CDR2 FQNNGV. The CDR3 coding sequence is TGTGCCAGCAGCTTAGATCTAAGACAGCCCCAGCATTTT. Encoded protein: CASSLDLRQPQHF.

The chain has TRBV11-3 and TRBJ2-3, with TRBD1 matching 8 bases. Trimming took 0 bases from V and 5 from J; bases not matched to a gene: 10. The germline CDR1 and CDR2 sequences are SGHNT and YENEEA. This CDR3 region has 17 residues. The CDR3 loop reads CASSLDRRGQTLDTQYF. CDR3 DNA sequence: TGTGCCAGCAGCTTAGATCGCAGGGGGCAGACCTTAGATACGCAGTATTTT.

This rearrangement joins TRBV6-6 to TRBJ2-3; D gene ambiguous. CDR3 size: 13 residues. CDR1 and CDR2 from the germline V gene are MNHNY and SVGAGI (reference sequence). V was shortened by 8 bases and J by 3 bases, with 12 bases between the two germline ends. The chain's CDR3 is CASSEPGTDTQYF. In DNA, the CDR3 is TGTGCCAGCTCTGAACCAGGAACAGATACGCAGTATTTT.